The clone carrying this T cell receptor (beta chain) came up a few times. The record originates from a study of T cells in Graves' hyperthyroidism and ophthalmopathy. The TCR beta CDR3 regions underwent amplification using RNA transcripts as the source. The TCR CDR3 was amplified in a first-round RT-PCR using the HTBI primer set. TCRdb re-derived calls from the multiplex PCR reads in MiXCR, one entry per CDR3 protein. Here the sample spans under 350,000 distinct CDR3 sequences, roughly 18% being singletons. Deletions cut 1 base from V and 0 bases from J, with 11 bases between. Germline V gene data show CDR1 as SGHDT and CDR2 as YYEEEE. The CDR3 spans 16 residues.

The TCR comes from a woman aged 45-60 years with Graves' hyperthyroidism. This chain links TRBV5-6 with TRBJ2-1; D gene unclear. The source material was blood. Here the CDR3 reads CASSLPPWSSYNEQFF. CDR3 sequence (DNA): TGTGCCAGCAGCTTGCCCCCTTGGAGCTCCTACAATGAGCAGTTCTTC.